This TCR beta chain derives from a study of T cell responses to AZD1222 COVID-19 vaccine. Findings of the study overall: Researchers took repertoire samples only after the peak T cell response had come. The reported proportion of spike-specific TCRs targeting unmutated variant regions was nearly half.

The protocol was immunoSEQ multiplex PCR, while the TCRdb copy is restricted to in-frame clones and leaves out a portion. Altogether about 97,000 clones are present, about nine tenths being singletons, with the ten largest covering 1.3%. CDR1 is SGHRS, CDR2 YFSETQ, per germline. The CDR3 has 14 amino acids. V lost 4 bases and J 5 bases, leaving 15 bases between the germline ends. In the case of this clone: No antigen is known for it.

The sample was peripheral blood, taken on day 0 of AZD1222 vaccination. The chain recombines TRBV5-1 with TRBJ1-2, with D possibly TRBD1 on 6 matching bases. The sequence derives from an adult in good health. This chain's CDR3 is CASSPETGRYGYTF. CDR3 in DNA: TGCGCCAGCAGCCCTGAGACAGGCCGTTATGGCTACACCTTC.